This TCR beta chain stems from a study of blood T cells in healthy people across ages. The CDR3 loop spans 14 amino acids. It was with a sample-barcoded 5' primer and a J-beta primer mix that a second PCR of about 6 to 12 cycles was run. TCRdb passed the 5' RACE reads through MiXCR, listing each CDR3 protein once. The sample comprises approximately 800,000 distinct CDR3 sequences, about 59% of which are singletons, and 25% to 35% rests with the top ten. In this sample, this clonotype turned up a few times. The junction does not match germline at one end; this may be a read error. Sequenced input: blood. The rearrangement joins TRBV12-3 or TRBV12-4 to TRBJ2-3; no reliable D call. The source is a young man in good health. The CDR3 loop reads CASSSENSPGTQYF. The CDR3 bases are TGTGCTAGCAGTTCTGAGAACTCCCCGGGTACGCAGTATTTT.